The 28 T cell receptor beta chains given below trace back to one sample, sequenced in a study of T cell responses to AZD1222 COVID-19 vaccine. Profiled with immunoSEQ multiplex PCR; TCRdb holds only in-frame clones, not every one. The table shows roughly 120,000 clones, with around 87% occurring only once. The sample consisted of peripheral blood, taken 28 days after the second AZD1222 dose. The receptor set was obtained from an adult who received the AZD1222 COVID-19 vaccine.

The chain links TRBV24-1 to TRBJ1-2; weak D call: TRBD1 (5 bases). Per germline, CDR1 KGHDR and CDR2 SFDVKD. V lost 4 bases and J lost 4, with 12 bases in between. The CDR3 contains 14 residues. The CDR3 DNA is TGTGCCACCAGTGACCCGGGACGGAGCTATGGCTACACCTTC. Encoded protein: CATSDPGRSYGYTF.

In its sample, this clone was seen once. The chain joins TRBV28 to TRBJ1-2; a possible D gene is TRBD1 (5 bases). The V and J ends lost 4 bases and 0 bases respectively, with 18 bases between them. Germline CDR1 MDHEN, CDR2 SYDVKM. This CDR3 is 17 amino acids long. In DNA form, the CDR3 reads TGTGCCAGCAGTTCCGGGCCAGGGCTACCGTCTAACTATGGCTACACCTTC. Translation: CASSSGPGLPSNYGYTF.

The chain uses TRBV29-1 and TRBJ1-2; TRBD1 might be the D (5 bases). From germline, CDR1 is SQVTM and CDR2 ANQGSEA. V gave up 5 bases and J gave up 5 bases, with 27 bases separating them. This CDR3 is 17 amino acids long. The CDR3 sequence is CSVFTPTAGTYYYGYTF. CDR3 DNA: TGCAGCGTTTTCACCCCTACGGCAGGGACTTACTATTATGGCTACACCTTC.

This clone was counted a few times. The chain has TRBV3-1 (or the pseudogene TRBV3-2) and TRBJ1-1; no firm D call. There are 12 residues in the CDR3. With 4 bases removed from V and 11 bases from J, the gap between germline ends came to 14 bases. Germline V gives CDR1 LGHDT, CDR2 YNNKEL (reference sequence). CDR3 DNA: TGTGCCAGCAGCCTTACCGGCAGGTCGGCTTTCTTT. The encoded protein is CASSLTGRSAFF.

The gene calls are TRBV28 and TRBJ2-7; D might be TRBD1 (6 bases). The CDR3 consists of 12 residues. CDR1 and CDR2 (germline): MDHEN, SYDVKM. Trimming pared 3 bases from V and 3 bases from J, leaving 6 bases between. The CDR3 region is CASSLDSYEQYF. As DNA, the CDR3 is TGTGCCAGCAGTTTGGACAGCTACGAGCAGTACTTC.

The V gene is TRBV5-1, the J gene TRBJ2-7; the match to TRBD2 covers 7 bases. CDR1 is SGHRS, CDR2 YFSETQ, per germline. The CDR3 has 14 residues. V lost 4 bases and J lost 2; bases outside the gene matches: 6. The CDR3 loop reads CASSASGVTYEQYF. CDR3 sequence (DNA): TGCGCCAGCAGCGCAAGCGGGGTAACCTACGAGCAGTACTTC.

V and J are TRBV5-3 and TRBJ2-7; TRBD1 matches 7 bases. TRBV5-3 is an ORF, and what it does is uncertain. This CDR3 contains 15 residues. J lost 1 base, V lost 8 bases, and 12 bases had no gene match. CDR3 bases: TGTGCCAGGCGAGTAGGGGACAGTGAATCCTACGAGCAGTACTTC. It is translated as CARRVGDSESYEQYF.

The chain couples TRBV10-2 to TRBJ1-6; D remains ambiguous. The V end lost 5 bases, the J end lost 7 bases, and 18 bases lay between the germline ends. CDR3 length equals 16 residues. The V gene's germline CDR1 is WSHSY and CDR2 SAAADI. The CDR3 sequence: CASSFLIGPENSPLHF. The CDR3 nucleotides read TGCGCCAGCAGTTTTCTCATCGGACCCGAGAATTCACCCCTCCACTTT.

A single count supports this clone. Other nucleotide sequences in the sample specify the same CDR3. The gene calls are TRBV3-1 (or the pseudogene TRBV3-2) and TRBJ1-5; no definite D call. V was clipped by 2 bases and J by 2 bases, with 4 bases between them. Germline CDR1 and CDR2: LGHDT and YNNKEL (reference sequence). This CDR3 is 13 amino acids long. CDR3 region: CASSQQGNQPQHF. The CDR3 nucleotides are TGTGCCAGCAGCCAACAGGGCAATCAGCCCCAGCATTTT.

This chain links TRBV6-5 with TRBJ1-5, with TRBD1 as a possible D gene (5 bases). Germline V gives CDR1 MNHEY, CDR2 SVGAGI. The CDR3 consists of 15 residues. V was clipped by 4 bases and J by 7 bases, with 17 bases between them. CDR3 protein: CASSSRDGGFQPQHF. Written as DNA, the CDR3 is TGTGCCAGCAGTTCCCGGGACGGCGGGTTCCAGCCCCAGCATTTT.

J is TRBJ2-2 and V is TRBV7-9; D unclear. CDR1 is SEHNR, CDR2 FQNEAQ, per germline (reference sequence). CDR3 length: 15 amino acids. Trimming stripped 4 bases from V and 2 bases from J, with 11 bases between. The CDR3 here is CASSWARSNTGELFF. For the CDR3, the DNA is TGTGCCAGCAGCTGGGCTCGAAGCAACACCGGGGAGCTGTTTTTT.

The chain carries TRBV18 and TRBJ1-1; TRBD1 matches 11 bases. Germline loops: CDR1 KGHSH, CDR2 LQKENI. V dropped 5 bases and J dropped 5; count of bases not matched to a gene: 7. This CDR3 has 15 amino acids. The DNA of the CDR3 is TGTGCCAGCTCAGGGACAGGGGGTAGCGAGACTGAAGCTTTCTTT. Translating gives CASSGTGGSETEAFF.

The chain recombines TRBV5-1 with TRBJ2-5; 11 nucleotides agree with TRBD2. The CDR3 spans 17 residues. CDR1 is SGHRS and CDR2 is YFSETQ in the germline V gene. V shed 3 bases and J 4 bases; nucleotides not matched to a gene: 11. CDR3 DNA sequence: TGCGCCAGCAGCTCCAGGACTAGCGGGCGACTGAGAGAGACCCAGTACTTC. Its protein is CASSSRTSGRLRETQYF.

The rearrangement joins TRBV27 to TRBJ1-2; D not certain. The V end was cut by 3 bases, the J end by 8 bases, with 16 bases between. CDR3 length equals 14 residues. The germline V gene encodes CDR1 MNHEY and CDR2 SMNVEV (reference sequence). The CDR3 is CASSFSTGLGGYTF. The CDR3, as DNA: TGTGCCAGCAGTTTTTCGACCGGGTTGGGGGGCTACACCTTC.

Only a few counts were recorded for this clone. The V gene is TRBV6-2 or TRBV6-3, the J gene TRBJ1-5, with D perhaps TRBD1 (5 bases). Germline assignment: CDR1 MNHEY and CDR2 SVGEGT. This CDR3 region has 15 residues. V gave up 4 bases and J gave up 7 bases, with 17 bases separating them. The DNA of the CDR3 is TGTGCCAGCAGTTTGTCTAAGAGGGGAGAACAGCCCCAGCATTTT. As protein: CASSLSKRGEQPQHF.

The gene calls are TRBV30 and TRBJ2-7; 14 nucleotides agree with TRBD2. The CDR3 extends over 15 amino acids. Per germline, CDR1 GTSNPN and CDR2 SVGIG (reference sequence). The V and J ends lost 2 bases and 5 bases, in that order; junction bases with no gene match: 5. The DNA of the CDR3 is TGTGCCTGGAGTAGGAGGGGACTAGCGGGGGACGAGCAGTACTTC. Its protein product is CAWSRRGLAGDEQYF.

In this sample, this clone turned up a few times. The rearrangement joins TRBV19 to TRBJ1-2, with 7 bases identical to TRBD1. The junction had 11 bases not matched to a gene; V was cut back by 5 bases and J by 5 bases. Germline values: CDR1 LNHDA, CDR2 SQIVND (reference sequence). CDR3 length: 15 amino acids. In DNA, the CDR3 is TGTGCCAGTAGTCTCGGGACAGCGTCGCTTTATGGCTACACCTTC. Its translation is CASSLGTASLYGYTF.

CDR3 nucleotide sequence: TGTGCCAGCAGCTTAAACCCAGGGGGCATCGACGAGCAGTACTTC. Protein: CASSLNPGGIDEQYF. The rearrangement links TRBV7-3 to TRBJ2-7; 8 bases are a match to TRBD1. The CDR3 loop spans 15 amino acids. The germline V gene has CDR1 SGHTA and CDR2 FQGTGA. V shed 1 base, J shed 5 bases, and the junction held 7 bases outside the gene matches.

This clone is a singleton in its sample. This chain joins TRBV6-5 and TRBJ1-2, with D unclear. The germline V gene encodes CDR1 MNHEY and CDR2 SVGAGI. The V and J ends lost 8 bases and 6 bases respectively, with 13 bases between them. This CDR3 is 12 amino acids long. CDR3 region: CASFRLGDGYTF. DNA of the CDR3: TGTGCCAGCTTCAGGCTTGGGGATGGCTACACCTTC.

CDR3 loop: CASSLKGGNRVNTEAFF. The CDR3, as DNA: TGTGCCAGCAGCTTGAAGGGCGGAAACCGAGTGAACACTGAAGCTTTCTTT. The chain uses TRBV5-5 and TRBJ1-1; D uncertain. V was pared by 1 base and J by 0 bases, with 16 bases between. The CDR3 spans 17 residues. Germline assignment: CDR1 SGHKS and CDR2 YYEKEE (reference sequence).

This clone turned up a few times. The CDR3 loop is CASSLPRGGLGYEQYF. The DNA of the CDR3 is TGTGCCAGCAGTTTACCTCGTGGAGGGTTGGGGTACGAGCAGTACTTC. V usage is TRBV28 and J usage is TRBJ2-7; D is perhaps TRBD2 (6 bases). V was shortened by 2 bases and J by 4 bases, with 18 bases between the two germline ends. Germline V gives CDR1 MDHEN, CDR2 SYDVKM. The CDR3 is 16 residues long.

The V and J genes are TRBV5-4 and TRBJ1-6; D unresolved. Germline loops: CDR1 SGHNT, CDR2 YYREEE (reference sequence). The V and J ends lost 0 bases and 7 bases respectively, with 5 bases between them. The CDR3 has 13 residues. The CDR3 reads CASSLAANSPLHF. The CDR3 DNA sequence: TGTGCCAGCAGCTTGGCCGCAAATTCACCCCTCCACTTT.

The CDR3 bases are TGTGCCAGCAGTTCTCCTGCGGGGTCAAGTGGTAGTGGCTACACCTTC. Protein sequence: CASSSPAGSSGSGYTF. The gene calls are TRBV28 and TRBJ1-2, with D unclear. This CDR3 is built from 16 residues. CDR1 and CDR2 from the germline V gene are MDHEN and SYDVKM. V lost 4 bases and J lost 7, with 22 bases in between.

The chain employs TRBV2 and TRBJ1-1, with a weak D call TRBD1 (5 bases). V lost 6 bases and J lost 4, with 12 bases in between. CDR1 SNHLY and CDR2 FYNNEI come from the germline V gene. This CDR3 is built from 13 residues. CDR3 protein: CASSRDEGTEAFF. The CDR3 region has the DNA TGTGCCAGCAGCCGGGACGAGGGCACTGAAGCTTTCTTT.

The chain couples TRBV7-2 to TRBJ1-2; D is undetermined. The germline V gene encodes CDR1 SGHTA and CDR2 FQGNSA. CDR3 size: 13 residues. V lost 5 bases and J lost 11, with 18 bases in between. CDR3 nucleotides: TGTGCCAGCAGCCCCACCGGACCTGAATGGTACACCTTC. Its protein is CASSPTGPEWYTF.

The chain combines TRBV3-1 (or the pseudogene TRBV3-2) with TRBJ2-4, with D possibly TRBD2 on 6 matching bases. V was clipped by 1 base and J by 10 bases, with 14 bases between them. This CDR3 is 14 amino acids long. The germline CDR1 and CDR2 sequences are LGHDT and YNNKEL (reference sequence). The CDR3 protein is CASSQAARGGIQYF. The CDR3 nucleotides are TGTGCCAGCAGCCAAGCCGCGCGGGGCGGGATTCAGTACTTC.

The chain joins TRBV7-9 to TRBJ2-6; weak D call: TRBD2 (5 bases). Trimming cost V 0 bases and J 0 bases, with 9 bases left between them. The CDR3 runs 17 residues. The germline V gene has CDR1 SEHNR and CDR2 FQNEAQ (reference sequence). The DNA for the CDR3 is TGTGCCAGCAGCTTAGCCTCTACTAGCTCTGGGGCCAACGTCCTGACTTTC. Translated: CASSLASTSSGANVLTF.

V gene TRBV11-2 combines with J gene TRBJ1-3; no clear D gene. Trimming stripped 3 bases from V and 0 bases from J, with 9 bases between. The CDR3 has 15 amino acids. Germline-derived CDR1 and CDR2 are SGHAT and FQNNGV. The CDR3 sequence: CASSLSVGSGNTIYF. The CDR3 DNA reads TGTGCCAGCAGCTTGTCGGTTGGCTCTGGAAACACCATATATTTT.